This T cell receptor beta chain emerged from a study of graft-versus-host responses after intestinal transplantation. Background on the study: The study gave all recipients anti-thymocyte globulin induction, then tacrolimus and steroids for roughly 3 years.

The CDR3 runs to 13 residues. Germline-derived CDR1 and CDR2 are SGHTA and FQGTGA. V dropped 5 bases and J dropped 2 bases, with 9 bases sitting between them. Produced via immunoSEQ multiplex PCR; TCRdb's table is partial and in-frame only. The sample carries 20,000 to 30,000 clones, 70% to 90% recorded once. With regard to this clone: Its matching antigen is unknown.

Study outcomes and limitations: The recipient marrow held GvH clones, and some of them showed up first in ileum or blood. Allograft graft-versus-host to host-versus-graft clonal ratios ran high in patients with graft-donor T cell macrochimerism.

Material: PBMCs, obtained roughly 69 weeks after intestinal transplant. The chain is built from TRBV7-3 and TRBJ2-5; weak D call: TRBD2 (5 bases). This TCR came from a human patient who received an intestinal transplant, so some T cells may come from the graft donor. The CDR3 nucleotides are TGTGCCAGCAGCCCGGGGATGCAAGAGACCCAGTACTTC. Its translation: CASSPGMQETQYF.